The rows below give T cell receptor beta chains drawn from one sample of a study of blood T cell repertoires in COVID-19. Clones were sequenced by immunoSEQ multiplex PCR, and TCRdb holds only the in-frame ones, with some missing. The sample contains tens of thousands of clones, 82% of which appear only once. What was sequenced was peripheral blood. All receptors come from a human donor in a cohort sampled during active COVID-19. The CDR3 runs from the conserved cysteine through the conserved F or W. The D gene is left open where the match is weak. The size field is filled for only some rows; it gives once, few, many or a size class.

TRBJ2-5 | TRBV5-1 | . | . | TGCGCCAGCAGCTTGGGACCGGCGGGGTTAGGGTCATCAGAGACCCAGTACTTC | CASSLGPAGLGSSETQYF
TRBJ2-1 | TRBV12-5 | many | TRBD1 | TGTGCTAGTGGTTCCACTCAGGGGGCCGCCTACAATGAGCAGTTCTTC | CASGSTQGAAYNEQFF
TRBJ1-6 | TRBV9 | few | . | TGTGCCAGCAGCGCCGGGGATGGGGGGTCCTATAATTCACCCCTCCACTTT | CASSAGDGGSYNSPLHF
TRBJ2-7 | TRBV5-6 | . | TRBD1 | TGTGCCAGCAGCCCGACAGGGATCTACGAGCAGTACTTC | CASSPTGIYEQYF
TRBJ1-1 | TRBV3-1/TRBV3-2 | once | . | TGTGCCAGCAGCCAAGCGGGGGGCTCGGGCACTGAAGCTTTCTTT | CASSQAGGSGTEAFF
TRBJ2-2 | TRBV5-5 | few | TRBD2 | TGTGCCAGCAGTTCGCGGGAGGGGGTCTCAGGGGAGCTGTTTTTT | CASSSREGVSGELFF
TRBJ1-2 | TRBV5-1 | . | TRBD1 | TGCGCCAGCAGCATTGGACAGGATTATGGCTACACCTTC | CASSIGQDYGYTF
TRBJ1-5 | TRBV18 | . | . | TGTGCCAGCTTCCGTGACAGACGGCAGCCCCAGCATTTT | CASFRDRRQPQHF
TRBJ2-5 | TRBV2 | . | TRBD2 | TGTGCCAGCACGGCTAGCGGGAAGGGGACCCAGTACTTC | CASTASGKGTQYF
TRBJ1-4 | TRBV30 | . | . | TGTGCCTGGAGTCCCGGGGGGAATGATGAAAAACTGTTTTTT | CAWSPGGNDEKLFF
TRBJ1-2 | TRBV25-1 | . | . | TGTGCCAGCAGTTTCGGCTATGGCTACACCTTC | CASSFGYGYTF
TRBJ1-2 | TRBV2 | . | TRBD1 | TGTGCCAGCAGGGAGGGACAGGAGCATGGCTACACCTTC | CASREGQEHGYTF
TRBJ1-3 | TRBV10-3 | many | . | TGTGCCATCAGTGAATCGGGGAACTCTGGAAACACCATATATTTT | CAISESGNSGNTIYF
TRBJ2-7 | TRBV5-6 | . | TRBD2 | TGTGCCAGCAGCCGGACTAGCGGGGGGATTTCCTACGAGCAGTACTTC | CASSRTSGGISYEQYF
TRBJ1-1 | TRBV27 | . | TRBD1 | TGTGCCACCACACTCACCGCAACAGGGGGCACTGAAGCTTTCTTT | CATTLTATGGTEAFF
TRBJ2-5 | TRBV7-2 | . | TRBD1 | TGTGCCAGCAGCCTATACAGGGGAGTAGGAGAGACCCAGTACTTC | CASSLYRGVGETQYF
TRBJ2-3 | TRBV7-2 | . | TRBD2 | TGTGCCAGCAGCTTAGACCAGCGGGGTGTCTTAACAGATACGCAGTATTTT | CASSLDQRGVLTDTQYF
TRBJ1-3 | TRBV7-6 | . | TRBD1 | TGTGCCAGCAGCTCCGGGACAGTTTTAACCAGCTCTGGAAACACCATATATTTT | CASSSGTVLTSSGNTIYF
TRBJ2-7 | TRBV5-4 | . | TRBD1 | TGTGCCAGCAGCCCCGGACAGGTAGGAGAGCAGTACTTC | CASSPGQVGEQYF
TRBJ2-7 | TRBV5-1 | . | TRBD1 | TGCGCCAGCAGTCTAACAGGGGGCGAGCAGTACTTC | CASSLTGGEQYF
TRBJ2-7 | TRBV2 | . | . | TGTGCCAGCAACCTTAGGGGTTACGAGCAGTACTTC | CASNLRGYEQYF
TRBJ2-7 | TRBV19 | . | . | TGTGCCAGTAGTACGGGGTCACGGATCTACGAGCAGTACTTC | CASSTGSRIYEQYF
TRBJ1-5 | TRBV7-2 | . | TRBD1 | TGTGCCAGCAGCTTAGTCGGGACAGGGGGATATAGCAATCAGCCCCAGCATTTT | CASSLVGTGGYSNQPQHF
TRBJ1-1 | TRBV3-1/TRBV3-2 | . | . | TGTGCCAGCAGCCGGGGGAGGAGCACTGAAGCTTTCTTT | CASSRGRSTEAFF
TRBJ2-2 | TRBV5-4 | few | . | TGTGCCAGCAGGGAACAGGGGAACACCGGGGAGCTGTTTTTT | CASREQGNTGELFF
TRBJ2-5 | TRBV4-3 | . | TRBD2 | TGCGCCAGCAGTCAGCGGGAAGGAGAGACCCAGTACTTC | CASSQREGETQYF
TRBJ1-2 | TRBV9 | . | . | TGTGCCAGCAGCGTATTGTCAGGGGCGGATGGCTACACCTTC | CASSVLSGADGYTF
TRBJ1-2 | TRBV27 | . | . | TGTGCCAGCAGTTTAAGGGCGGGCTTGGGGGCTGGCTACACCTTC | CASSLRAGLGAGYTF
TRBJ2-7 | TRBV30 | . | TRBD2 | TGTGCCTGGAGTGTCGGGACTAGCGAGTACGAGCAGTACTTC | CAWSVGTSEYEQYF
TRBJ2-1 | TRBV7-2 | . | TRBD2 | TGTGCCAGCAGCTTCAATAGCGGGGCCTACAATGAGCAGTTCTTC | CASSFNSGAYNEQFF
TRBJ1-1 | TRBV14 | once | TRBD1 | TGTGCCAGCAGCCAACACAGGGGGCGCGAAAATTCTGAAGCTTTCTTT | CASSQHRGRENSEAFF
TRBJ2-7 | TRBV23-1 | . | TRBD1 | TGCGCCAGCAGTTGGCAAACGGGACAGCGGAGGGAGCAGTACTTC | CASSWQTGQRREQYF
TRBJ2-6 | TRBV6-6 | few | . | TGTGCCAGCAGCCGAGTATTCCGGGCCAGGGCTGGGGCCAACGTCCTGACTTTC | CASSRVFRARAGANVLTF
TRBJ1-3 | TRBV7-3 | once | . | TGTGCCAGCAGCCTATCAGCGACAGACACCATATATTTT | CASSLSATDTIYF
TRBJ2-7 | TRBV18 | . | TRBD1 | TGTGCCAGCTCACCGGCAGGGGGCCACGAGCAGTACTTC | CASSPAGGHEQYF
TRBJ1-2 | TRBV5-6 | . | . | TGTGCCAGCAGCTTTTATGAGGGTCAAGGCTACACCTTC | CASSFYEGQGYTF
TRBJ2-7 | TRBV7-8 | . | . | TGTGCCAGCAGCACGGACATCTACGAGCAGTACTTC | CASSTDIYEQYF
TRBJ1-6 | TRBV28 | . | . | TGTGCCAGCAGCCCTGCAATAGTTAATTCACCCCTCCACTTT | CASSPAIVNSPLHF
TRBJ2-7 | TRBV4-1 | . | . | TGCGCCAGCAGCCTTCAGACAGGCCCCTACGAGCAGTACTTC | CASSLQTGPYEQYF
TRBJ1-1 | TRBV5-5 | once | . | TGTGCCAGCAGCTTGGGAGGGCCATACGCCCTAGCGTACACTGAAGCTTTCTTT | CASSLGGPYALAYTEAFF
TRBJ2-6 | TRBV9 | . | . | TGTGCCAGCAGTCTCCCAGCGGGACATGTCCCACTTGGGGCCAACGTCCTGACTTTC | CASSLPAGHVPLGANVLTF
TRBJ1-1 | TRBV4-1 | . | . | TGCGCCAGCAGCCCTCTTTCGGTGGACACTGAAGCTTTCTTT | CASSPLSVDTEAFF
TRBJ1-6 | TRBV11-3 | . | TRBD1 | TGTGCCAGCAGCTTAGACAACAGGGGATATTATAATTCACCCCTCCACTTT | CASSLDNRGYYNSPLHF
TRBJ2-6 | TRBV4-2 | . | . | TGTGCCAGCAGCCAAGTCACTAGCGGGGCCAACGTCCTGACTTTC | CASSQVTSGANVLTF
TRBJ1-1 | TRBV15 | . | . | TGTGCCACCACCGGGGGGGGATTCGACACTGAAGCTTTCTTT | CATTGGGFDTEAFF
TRBJ2-7 | TRBV4-1 | . | TRBD1 | TGCGCCAGCAGCCCGACCGGGGGACAGGGGAGCCGGGAGCAGTACTTC | CASSPTGGQGSREQYF
TRBJ1-1 | TRBV11-2 | . | . | TGTGCCAGCAGCTTAGGTTTTCTTTCCGGACAAGAAGAAACCGTTGAAGCTTTCTTT | CASSLGFLSGQEETVEAFF
TRBJ2-2 | TRBV6-5 | . | . | TGTGCCAGCTGTTGGGGGGTAGCCACCGGGGAGCTGTTTTTT | CASCWGVATGELFF
TRBJ2-1 | TRBV18 | . | . | TGTGCCAGCTCGCGGATCGGGGGGCAAAATGAGCAGTTCTTC | CASSRIGGQNEQFF
TRBJ2-1 | TRBV2 | . | TRBD2 | TGTGCCAGCAGTTGGGAACTAGGACTAGCAACAAATGAGCAGTTCTTC | CASSWELGLATNEQFF
TRBJ2-3 | TRBV24-1 | . | . | TGTGCCACCAGTGAAGGCAGGGGAATAGCAGATACGCAGTATTTT | CATSEGRGIADTQYF
TRBJ2-7 | TRBV3-1/TRBV3-2 | . | . | TGTGCCAGCAGCCAAGCCAGGGTTGGCGAGCAGTACTTC | CASSQARVGEQYF
TRBJ2-2 | TRBV11-3 | . | . | TGTGCCAGCAGCTTAGACCAGGGATATAGTAACACCGGGGAGCTGTTTTTT | CASSLDQGYSNTGELFF
TRBJ1-2 | TRBV2 | . | . | TGTGCCAGCAGTGGGGGGGTTTTAGAGGATGGCTACACCTTC | CASSGGVLEDGYTF
TRBJ2-2 | TRBV7-9 | . | . | TGTGCCAGCAGCGGAGCCTGGGGGCAGACCGGGGAGCTGTTTTTT | CASSGAWGQTGELFF